The 8 T cell receptor beta chains below were found in one sample sequenced in a study of technical replicates of blood from a handful of donors. Clones were sequenced by immunoSEQ multiplex PCR, and TCRdb holds only the in-frame ones, with some missing. Of more than 75,000 clones listed, roughly 95% are singletons. Sequencing was done on a sample of T cells isolated from PBMCs. The receptors come from a human donor in good health.

This chain uses TRBV27 with TRBJ1-5; 7 nucleotides agree with TRBD1. Germline CDR1 and CDR2: MNHEY and SMNVEV (reference sequence). This CDR3 spans 15 amino acids. The V and J ends lost 5 bases and 7 bases, in that order; junction bases with no gene match: 11. The CDR3 region has the DNA TGTGCCAGCAGTCCCCTACCTAGGGGGCGGCAGCCCCAGCATTTT. Translation: CASSPLPRGRQPQHF.

The rearrangement links TRBV9 to TRBJ2-7; weak D call: TRBD2 (7 bases). Between the trimmed V and J ends, which lost 4 bases and 3 bases, there was a span of 14 bases. The CDR3 totals 14 residues. Germline CDR1 is SGDLS and CDR2 is YYNGEE. In DNA form, the CDR3 reads TGTGCCAGCAGCTTACGGGGGGCAGACTACGAGCAGTACTTC. Residues: CASSLRGADYEQYF. Full variable domain (outside the CDR3, taken from reference TRBV9 and TRBJ2-7): DSGVTQTPKHLITATGQRVTLRCSPRSGDLSVYWYQQSLDQGLQFLIQYYNGEERAKGNILERFSAQQFPDLHSELNLSSLELGDSALYFCASSLRGADYEQYFGPGTRLTVT.

The V and J genes are TRBV19 and TRBJ2-1, with D perhaps matching TRBD1 (6 bases). The CDR3 loop spans 12 amino acids. Trimming removed 0 bases at V and 10 bases at J, with 7 bases between. The germline V gene has CDR1 LNHDA and CDR2 SQIVND (reference sequence). This chain's CDR3 is CASSIDRGEQFF. The DNA for the CDR3 is TGTGCCAGTAGTATAGACAGGGGAGAGCAGTTCTTC.

This chain links TRBV10-3 with TRBJ2-7; 12 nucleotides line up with TRBD2. Germline V CDR1 and CDR2: ENHRY, SYGVKD. Trimming cost V 6 bases and J 5 bases; bases outside gene matches: 5. The CDR3 loop spans 14 amino acids. As DNA, the CDR3 is TGTGCCATCAGCCGACTAGCGGGAGTCGACGAGCAGTACTTC. Amino acids: CAISRLAGVDEQYF.

The chain joins TRBV4-3 to TRBJ2-7; no firm D call. The CDR3 extends over 12 amino acids. Deletions cut 1 base from V and 6 bases from J, with 7 bases between. The germline V gene has CDR1 LGHNA and CDR2 YSLEER. CDR3 protein: CASSQGGGEQYF. The CDR3, as DNA: TGCGCCAGCAGCCAAGGAGGTGGCGAGCAGTACTTC.

The chain carries TRBV7-9 and TRBJ2-7, with 7 bases aligning to TRBD2. Germline-derived CDR1 and CDR2 are SEHNR and FQNEAQ (reference sequence). Unmatched junction bases numbered 4, after V lost 5 bases and J lost 0 bases. This CDR3 is 14 amino acids long. The CDR3 DNA reads as TGTGCCAGCAGCCTTCTAGCGGTCTCCTACGAGCAGTACTTC. Protein: CASSLLAVSYEQYF.

The V gene is TRBV14, the J gene TRBJ1-2; unclear D gene. The CDR3 covers 13 residues. Trimming took off 4 bases at V and 0 bases at J, with 6 bases between the two ends. The germline V gene has CDR1 SGHDN and CDR2 FVKESK. The CDR3 region has the DNA TGTGCCAGCAGCCTCAATCCTAACTATGGCTACACCTTC. This encodes CASSLNPNYGYTF.

This clone came up once. The rearrangement joins TRBV4-1 to TRBJ2-2, with 9 bases matching TRBD2. With V trimmed by 4 bases and J by 4 bases, 4 bases remained unmatched. Germline V gives CDR1 MGHRA, CDR2 YSYEKL. This CDR3 has 15 residues. The CDR3 region has the DNA TGCGCCAGCAGCCGTGGACTAGCGAGCACCGGGGAGCTGTTTTTT. Amino acids: CASSRGLASTGELFF.